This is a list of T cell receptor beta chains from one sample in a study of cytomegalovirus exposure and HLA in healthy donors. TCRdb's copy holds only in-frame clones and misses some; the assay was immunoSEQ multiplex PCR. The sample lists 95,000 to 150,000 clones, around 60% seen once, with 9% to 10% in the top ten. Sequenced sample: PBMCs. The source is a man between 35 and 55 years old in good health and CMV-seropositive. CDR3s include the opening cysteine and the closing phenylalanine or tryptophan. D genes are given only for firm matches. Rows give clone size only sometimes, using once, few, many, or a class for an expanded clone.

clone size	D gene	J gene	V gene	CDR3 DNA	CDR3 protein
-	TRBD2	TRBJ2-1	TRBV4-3	TGCGCCAGCAGCCATACCCTCGATCAGCGGGAGATAAATGAGCAGTTCTTC	CASSHTLDQREINEQFF
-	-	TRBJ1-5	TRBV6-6	TGTGCCAGCAGTTACGGGGACTTTCAGCCCCAGCATTTT	CASSYGDFQPQHF
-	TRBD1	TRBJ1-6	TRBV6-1	TGTGCCAGCAGTCGGATCGGGACAGGGGATTCACCCCTCCACTTT	CASSRIGTGDSPLHF
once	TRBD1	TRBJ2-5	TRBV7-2	TGTGCCAGCAGCTCGAGGGTTCCGACAGGGAAGGAGACCCAGTACTTC	CASSSRVPTGKETQYF
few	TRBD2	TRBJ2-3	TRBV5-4	TGTGCCAGCAGCTTGGGTATTAGCGGGATTGGTACGCAGTATTTT	CASSLGISGIGTQYF
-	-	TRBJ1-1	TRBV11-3	TGTGCCAGCAGCTTGGCGGTCCGTGAGTTGAACACTGAAGCTTTCTTT	CASSLAVRELNTEAFF
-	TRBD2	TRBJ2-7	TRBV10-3	TGTGCCATCAGTGTCGGCCTAGCGGGGACCTACGAGCAGTACTTC	CAISVGLAGTYEQYF
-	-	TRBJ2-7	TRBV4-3	TGCGCCAGCAGCCTGAGAGGGAAAAGCGAGCAGTACTTC	CASSLRGKSEQYF
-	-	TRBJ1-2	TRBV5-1	TGCGCCAGCAGCTTGGTGAGGGGACTGTACAACTATGGCTACACCTTC	CASSLVRGLYNYGYTF
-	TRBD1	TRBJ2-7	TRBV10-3	TGTGCCATCAGTGAGAAAGGACAGGGTTCCTACGAGCAGTACTTC	CAISEKGQGSYEQYF
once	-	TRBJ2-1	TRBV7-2	TGTGCCAGCAGGATGACAGGTGGGGGAAATGAGCAGTTCTTC	CASRMTGGGNEQFF
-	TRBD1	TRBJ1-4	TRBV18	TGTGCCAGCTCACCTACGGGGACAGCGGCTGAAAAACTGTTTTTT	CASSPTGTAAEKLFF
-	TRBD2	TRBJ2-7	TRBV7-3	TGTGCCAGCAGCCGAGGGAGCGGGAGGCAGTACGAGCAGTACTTC	CASSRGSGRQYEQYF
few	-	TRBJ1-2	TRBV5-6	TGTGCCAGCAGCCCTAGGTTAATTGGCTACACCTTC	CASSPRLIGYTF
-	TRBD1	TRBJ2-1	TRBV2	TGTGCCAGCAGCGATGGACAGGGTACGTACAATGAGCAGTTCTTC	CASSDGQGTYNEQFF
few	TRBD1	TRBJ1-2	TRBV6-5	TGTGCCAGCATCGAGACAGGGGGCGCGGATGGCTACACCTTC	CASIETGGADGYTF
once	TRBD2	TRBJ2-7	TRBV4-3	TGCGCCAGCAGCCAACGGCTAGCGGGAGGTCACTACGAGCAGTACTTC	CASSQRLAGGHYEQYF
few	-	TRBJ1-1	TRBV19	TGTGCCAGTAGTATAGTAAACAATCCAAACACTGAAGCTTTCTTT	CASSIVNNPNTEAFF
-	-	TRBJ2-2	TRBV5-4	TGTGCCAGCAGCTTGGGGGCTAGGGGGGGCCACACCGGGGAGCTGTTTTTT	CASSLGARGGHTGELFF
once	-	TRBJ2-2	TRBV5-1	TGCGCCAGCAGCTTGGTTCCTAGTGAAAACACCGGGGAGCTGTTTTTT	CASSLVPSENTGELFF
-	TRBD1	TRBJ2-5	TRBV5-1	TGCGCCAGCAGCGGGACAGACCAAGAGACCCAGTACTTC	CASSGTDQETQYF
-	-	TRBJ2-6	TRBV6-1	TGTGCCAGCAGTGTACAGGGAAACTCTGGGGCCAACGTCCTGACTTTC	CASSVQGNSGANVLTF
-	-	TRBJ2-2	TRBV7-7	TGTGCTAGCAGCTTAGACAGGAACACCGGGGAGCTGTTTTTT	CASSLDRNTGELFF
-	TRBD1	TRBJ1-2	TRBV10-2	TGCGCCAGCAGGAGGGACAGGGAAAGGGGTGGCTACACCTTC	CASRRDRERGGYTF
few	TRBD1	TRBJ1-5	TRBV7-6	TGTGCCAGCATGGCAGGGGGCAGGCAGCCCCAGCATTTT	CASMAGGRQPQHF
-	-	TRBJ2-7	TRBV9	TGTGCCAGCAGCGCTCCGTCCCGGGGAGAGCAGTACTTC	CASSAPSRGEQYF
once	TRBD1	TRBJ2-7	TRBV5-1	TGCGCCAGCAGCCGGGACAGGGCCGAGCAGTACTTC	CASSRDRAEQYF